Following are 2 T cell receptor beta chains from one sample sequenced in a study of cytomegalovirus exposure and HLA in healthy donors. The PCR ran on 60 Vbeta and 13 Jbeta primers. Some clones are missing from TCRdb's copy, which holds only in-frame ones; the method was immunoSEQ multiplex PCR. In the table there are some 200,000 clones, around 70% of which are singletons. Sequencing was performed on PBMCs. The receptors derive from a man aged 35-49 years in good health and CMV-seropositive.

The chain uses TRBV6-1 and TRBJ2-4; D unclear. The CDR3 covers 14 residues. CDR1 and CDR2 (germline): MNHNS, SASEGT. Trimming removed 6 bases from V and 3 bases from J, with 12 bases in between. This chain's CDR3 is CASSAGESKNIQYF. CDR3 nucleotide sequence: TGTGCCAGCAGCGCAGGTGAAAGCAAAAACATTCAGTACTTC.

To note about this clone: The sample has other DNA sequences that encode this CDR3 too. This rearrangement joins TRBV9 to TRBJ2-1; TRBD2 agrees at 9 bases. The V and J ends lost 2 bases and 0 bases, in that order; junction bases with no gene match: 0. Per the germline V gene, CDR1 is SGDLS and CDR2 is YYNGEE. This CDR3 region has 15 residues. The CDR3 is CASSVSGSSYNEQFF. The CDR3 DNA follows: TGTGCCAGCAGCGTTAGCGGGAGCTCCTACAATGAGCAGTTCTTC.